The 18 T cell receptor beta chains below were found in one sample sequenced in a study of blood T cells in healthy people across ages (dated by TCRdb to between 2014 and 2017). Libraries came from 5' RACE. TCRdb records Illumina HiSeq 2500 as the sequencer. A second 7 to 11 cycle PCR used a sample-barcoded 5' primer and a J-beta primer mix. Starting from the raw public reads, TCRdb applied fastp trimming at Q25, assembled clones with MiXCR and retained in-frame beta chains. Identical CDR3 protein sequences are pooled into one entry, listed with their most common genes and DNA. The sample table lists some 700,000 distinct CDR3 sequences, approximately 22% of them with a count of one. The top ten constitute roughly 22% of the sample. The source material was blood. The receptors derive from a man in his 70s in good health.

V is TRBV29-1 and J is TRBJ2-3; D unclear. CDR3 size: 15 residues. Looked up from germline, CDR1 is SQVTM and CDR2 is ANQGSEA. V was pared by 0 bases and J by 1 base, with 11 bases between. In DNA, the CDR3 is TGCAGCGTTGAAGATGTCAGGAGAGGCACAGATACGCAGTATTTT. It specifies CSVEDVRRGTDTQYF.

This clonotype turned up a few times. The chain joins TRBV6-2 or TRBV6-3 to TRBJ2-5; D is ambiguous. Germline V lookup: CDR1 MNHEY, CDR2 SVGEGT. Between the trimmed V and J ends, which lost 4 bases and 7 bases, there was a span of 7 bases. CDR3 length: 11 residues. In nucleotides, the CDR3 is TGTGCCAGCAGTTCGCTGGGGACCCAGTACTTC. As protein: CASSSLGTQYF.

This clonotype was counted only a few times. The V call is TRBV10-3, the J call TRBJ1-1; the D is unclear. V dropped 3 bases and J dropped 1 base, with 3 bases sitting between them. The CDR3 runs 12 residues. Germline V gives CDR1 ENHRY, CDR2 SYGVKD. The CDR3 spells CAISDGNTEAFF. Written as DNA, the CDR3 is TGTGCCATCAGTGACGGGAACACTGAAGCTTTCTTT.

The V gene is TRBV19, the J gene TRBJ1-3; unclear D gene. V lost 7 bases, J lost 0 bases, and 19 bases lay in between. CDR1 is LNHDA, CDR2 SQIVND, per germline (reference sequence). The length of the CDR3 is 17 residues. This chain's CDR3 is CASTSFEVPSSGNTIYF. CDR3 DNA: TGTGCCAGTACCTCTTTCGAGGTTCCTTCCTCTGGAAACACCATATATTTT.

The CDR3 DNA reads as TGTGCCAGCAGCTCCATCGGTCTGTCCACAGATACGCAGTATTTT. Its translation is CASSSIGLSTDTQYF. V usage is TRBV7-2 and J usage is TRBJ2-3; unclear D gene. CDR1 is SGHTA and CDR2 is FQGNSA in the germline V gene. Trimming removed 4 bases at V and 2 bases at J, with 13 bases between. The CDR3 loop spans 15 amino acids. Full variable domain (remainder filled in from reference TRBV7-2 and TRBJ2-3): GAGVSQSPSNKVTEKGKDVELRCDPISGHTALYWYRQSLGQGLEFLIYFQGNSAPDKSGLPSDRFSAERTGGSVSTLTIQRTQQEDSAVYLCASSSIGLSTDTQYFGPGTRLTVL.

This clonotype has only a few counts. The rearrangement joins TRBV6-5 to TRBJ2-1, with 9 bases matching TRBD2. Per the germline V gene, CDR1 is MNHEY and CDR2 is SVGAGI. The trim removed 7 bases at V and 5 bases at J, leaving 9 bases unmatched. The CDR3 contains 15 residues. The CDR3 spells CASTRAGGRNNEQFF. The CDR3 bases are TGTGCCAGCACTCGAGCGGGAGGCCGCAACAATGAGCAGTTCTTC.

This clonotype was seen a few times. This sequence joins TRBV2 and TRBJ2-3; a weak D match, TRBD2 (5 bases). The germline CDR1 and CDR2 sequences are SNHLY and FYNNEI. The CDR3 totals 14 residues. DNA of the CDR3: TGTGTCACCTGGTTCGGAGCGGACACAGATACGCAGTATTTT. Translation: CVTWFGADTDTQYF.

This clonotype turned up a few times. The CDR3 is CASSQGLGIYEQYF. DNA of the CDR3: TGTGCCAGCAGCCAAGGGCTAGGGATCTACGAGCAGTACTTC. The rearrangement uses TRBV3-1 and TRBJ2-1; D gene uncertain. The J call is in doubt because the DNA end fits TRBJ2-7 better. This CDR3 contains 14 residues. Germline assignment: CDR1 LGHDT and CDR2 YNNKEL (reference sequence).

The V gene is TRBV7-6, the J gene TRBJ1-1, with 7 bases identical to TRBD1. The CDR3 covers 13 residues. J gave up 8 bases and V 0 bases, and 3 bases lay outside the gene matches. CDR1 and CDR2 from the germline V gene are SGHVS and FNYEAQ. The CDR3 DNA sequence: TGTGCCAGCAGCTTAGCGTCGGACAGGGAAGCTTTCTTT. It encodes CASSLASDREAFF.

The CDR3 nucleotides are TGCGCCAGCAGCTTGGACAGGGTCGCGGAGACCCAGTACTTC. Protein product: CASSLDRVAETQYF. The chain employs TRBV5-1 and TRBJ2-5, with D possibly TRBD1 on 6 matching bases. The CDR3 contains 14 residues. Trimming shortened V by 0 bases and J by 5 bases, and 11 bases separated the two germline ends. Germline V gene data show CDR1 as SGHRS and CDR2 as YFSETQ. Using reference TRBV5-1 and TRBJ2-5 for the parts outside the CDR3, the full variable domain is KAGVTQTPRYLIKTRGQQVTLSCSPISGHRSVSWYQQTPGQGLQFLFEYFSETQRNKGNFPGRFSGRQFSNSRSEMNVSTLELGDSALYLCASSLDRVAETQYFGPGTRLLVL.

This clonotype has just a few counts. The chain uses TRBV7-9 and TRBJ1-5, with unresolved D. Trimming took off 5 bases at V and 5 bases at J, with 13 bases between the two ends. This CDR3 region has 14 residues. CDR1 is SEHNR and CDR2 is FQNEAQ in the germline V gene (reference sequence). The CDR3 DNA reads TGTGCCAGCAGCAAACCCGGGTTTGATCAGCCCCAGCATTTT. Protein sequence: CASSKPGFDQPQHF. Using reference TRBV7-9 and TRBJ1-5 for the parts outside the CDR3, the full variable domain is DTGVSQNPRHKITKRGQNVTFRCDPISEHNRLYWYRQTLGQGPEFLTYFQNEAQLEKSRLLSDRFSAERPKGSFSTLEIQRTEQGDSAMYLCASSKPGFDQPQHFGDGTRLSIL.

The chain couples TRBV13 to TRBJ2-7; D ambiguous. The V end was cut by 2 bases, the J end by 6 bases, with 5 bases between. The CDR3 sequence is 11 residues long. Germline CDR1 and CDR2: PRHDT and FYEKMQ (reference sequence). CDR3 sequence reads: CASSLKVEQYF. The CDR3 DNA follows: TGTGCCAGCAGCTTAAAGGTCGAGCAGTACTTC.

Only a few counts were recorded for this clonotype. The rearrangement uses TRBV18 and TRBJ2-1, with a possible D match to TRBD2 (6 bases). Germline V gene data show CDR1 as KGHSH and CDR2 as LQKENI. V gave up 2 bases and J gave up 7 bases, with 12 bases separating them. The CDR3 runs 14 residues. CDR3: CASSPMGRGNEQFF. CDR3 DNA sequence: TGTGCCAGCTCACCAATGGGTCGGGGGAATGAGCAGTTCTTC.

This clonotype was seen a handful of times. The chain uses TRBV12-3 or TRBV12-4 and TRBJ2-5, with 12 bases lining up with TRBD2. TRBJ2-1 explains the end of the DNA better; the J call may be wrong. CDR3 length equals 15 residues. The CDR3 reads CASRSTSGGNNEQFF. CDR3 DNA: TGTGCCAGCAGGTCGACTAGCGGGGGAAACAATGAGCAGTTCTTC.

J is TRBJ2-5 and V is TRBV6-5, with 10 bases aligning to TRBD2. Germline V CDR1 and CDR2: MNHEY, SVGAGI. CDR3 length equals 13 residues. The V and J ends lost 7 bases and 11 bases, in that order; junction bases with no gene match: 10. The CDR3 nucleotides read TGTGCCAGCAAGGCTAGCGGGGGAAATGAGCAGTACTTC. Translation gives CASKASGGNEQYF.

The chain couples TRBV20-1 to TRBJ2-4; D may be TRBD1 or TRBD2 (6 bases each). V gave up 4 bases and J gave up 3 bases, with 13 bases separating them. The CDR3 is 14 amino acids. Looked up from germline, CDR1 is DFQATT and CDR2 is SNEGSKA (reference sequence). DNA of the CDR3: TGCAGTGCTACTCCGGGGGCCGGCAAAAACATTCAGTACTTC. This sequence encodes CSATPGAGKNIQYF.

The V call is TRBV9, the J call TRBJ2-1, with 10 bases matching TRBD1. This CDR3 region has 16 residues. J gave up 3 bases and V 0 bases, and 3 bases lay outside the gene matches. Germline values: CDR1 SGDLS, CDR2 YYNGEE. The CDR3 reads CASSVDGTGVYNEQFF. In DNA, the CDR3 is TGTGCCAGCAGCGTAGACGGGACAGGGGTCTACAATGAGCAGTTCTTC.

This clonotype has a handful of counts. The chain uses TRBV27 and TRBJ2-1; a possible D gene is TRBD2 (5 bases). The CDR3 has 16 residues. V lost 5 bases and J lost 5, with 19 bases in between. Germline V CDR1 and CDR2: MNHEY, SMNVEV (reference sequence). The CDR3 loop is CASSPGFQWGDNEQFF. CDR3 in DNA: TGTGCCAGCAGTCCGGGGTTCCAGTGGGGAGACAATGAGCAGTTCTTC.